This entry features one T cell receptor beta chain sequence. The germline V gene has CDR1 SEHNR and CDR2 FQNEAQ (reference sequence). CDR3 length: 17 amino acids. V gave up 2 bases and J gave up 0 bases; unmatched junction bases: 6. Under the authors' procedure: Nucleated cell counts were estimated from reference gene primer amplification. Data came from immunoSEQ multiplex PCR; TCRdb stores just in-frame clones and leaves some out. Clone size and V and J calls were adopted from that table, with D and trimming inferred from the DNA. There are some 260,000 clones in the sample; around nine tenths occur only once, and about 1% lies in the top ten. The entry originates in a study of blood T cell repertoires in COVID-19. Whole-study context: In each case, the material was cDNA or gDNA derived from T cells, B-cell-depleted T cells, or PBMCs.

The receptor comes from a woman in her forties who had recovered from COVID-19. The sequencing input was peripheral blood. The chain employs TRBV7-9 and TRBJ2-1; 8 positions match TRBD2. The CDR3 nucleotides read TGTGCCAGCAGCTTATGGGGTAGCGGGGTCTCCTACAATGAGCAGTTCTTC. Translated, it gives CASSLWGSGVSYNEQFF.